One TCR beta chain is described in this entry. The CDR3 sequence is 15 residues long. V shed 5 bases, J shed 4 bases, and the junction held 9 bases outside the gene matches. The germline CDR1 and CDR2 sequences are SEHNR and FQNEAQ (reference sequence). This entry belongs to a study of blood T cell repertoires in COVID-19. Clones were read by immunoSEQ multiplex PCR, and TCRdb kept only the in-frame ones, dropping some. The repertoire consists of a few hundred thousand clones, with 75% to 85% occurring once and the leading ten covering 7.5% to 10%. Sequenced input: PBMCs or T cells enriched from blood (not recorded which). The genes are TRBV7-9 and TRBJ1-2; 8 nucleotides line up with TRBD1. This receptor was identified in a man between 35 and 55 years old who had recovered from COVID-19. The CDR3 sequence is CASSPGGPAFYGYTF. In nucleotides, the CDR3 is TGTGCCAGCAGCCCAGGGGGCCCAGCCTTCTATGGCTACACCTTC. Using reference TRBV7-9 and TRBJ1-2 for the parts outside the CDR3, the full variable domain is DTGVSQNPRHKITKRGQNVTFRCDPISEHNRLYWYRQTLGQGPEFLTYFQNEAQLEKSRLLSDRFSAERPKGSFSTLEIQRTEQGDSAMYLCASSPGGPAFYGYTFGSGTRLTVV.